This T cell receptor (beta chain) was documented in a study of shared clonotypes between healthy human individuals. Study overall: Sampling drew on donors who were a couple of women and a few men aged 18 to 49. Study outcomes and limitations: Rarefaction indicated that sorted-subset sequencing remained incomplete although depth was large. Against clonotypes common to all four donors, non-shared ones had lower generation probabilities.

Profiled with immunoSEQ multiplex PCR; TCRdb holds only in-frame clones, not every one. The table shows some 1 million clones, with approximately 70% occurring only once. Only a few counts were recorded for this clone. Its antigen is not identified. The CDR3 consists of 13 residues. The V gene lost 5 bases and the J gene lost 6 bases, with 8 bases spanning the gap. The V gene's germline CDR1 is SGHAT and CDR2 FQNNGV. V usage is TRBV11-2 and J usage is TRBJ1-6, with D tentatively TRBD1 (6 bases). Sequenced sample: memory CD4+ T cells sorted from blood. The subset denotes: CD45RA-negative fraction. The sequence was obtained from a man aged 18-30 years in good health. The CDR3 protein is CASSGQSNSPLHF. The DNA for the CDR3 is TGTGCCAGCAGCGGACAGAGTAATTCACCCCTCCACTTT.